Shown below are 11 T cell receptor beta chains from a single sample sequenced in a study of blood T cells in healthy people across ages. A second PCR of about 6 to 11 cycles used a sample-barcoded 5' primer and a J-beta primer mix. TCRdb recomputed calls from the 5' RACE reads with MiXCR, one row per CDR3 protein. The sample carries hundreds of thousands of distinct CDR3 sequences, 25% recorded once. This sample also belongs to another study, concerning T cells of mothers and their children.

Sequenced sample: blood. Source of these receptors: a boy between 10 and 17 years old in good health.

In its sample, this clonotype was seen a few times. An end of the junction does not agree with germline; a read error may underlie this. The rearrangement links TRBV5-1 to TRBJ1-1; the match to TRBD1 covers 10 bases. Germline lookup yields CDR1 SGHRS and CDR2 YFSETQ. This CDR3 is 13 amino acids long. In DNA form, the CDR3 reads TGCGCCAGCAGCTTGTTCCGGGACAGGGGCCACCTCTTT. Encoded protein: CASSLFRDRGHLF.

V and J are TRBV19 and TRBJ2-1; tentatively, D is TRBD2 (5 bases). Germline V gene sequence: CDR1 LNHDA, CDR2 SQIVND (reference sequence). V lost 10 bases and J 0 bases, leaving 13 bases between the germline ends. CDR3 length: 14 amino acids. In DNA, the CDR3 is TGTGCCACCCAGGACTGGGACTCCTACAATGAGCAGTTCTTC. Amino acids: CATQDWDSYNEQFF.

The chain has TRBV4-2 and TRBJ2-1; a weak D match, TRBD1 (5 bases). V dropped 3 bases and J dropped 5 bases, with 14 bases sitting between them. CDR1 is LGHNA, CDR2 YNFKEQ, per germline. The CDR3 is made up of 15 amino acids. The CDR3 DNA reads as TGTGCCAGCAGCCAGGGGCAGGGTCTCAACAATGAGCAGTTCTTC. This codes for CASSQGQGLNNEQFF.

This clonotype was found a few times. The J gene is TRBJ2-2, the V gene TRBV6-2 or TRBV6-3; 9 bases agree with TRBD2. The ends lost 8 bases at V and 0 bases at J; junction bases unmatched: 4. Germline V gives CDR1 MNHEY, CDR2 SVGEGT. The CDR3 is made up of 15 amino acids. CDR3 nucleotides: TGTGCCAGCCGCGGGAGGGCCGCGAACACCGGGGAGCTGTTTTTT. Amino acids: CASRGRAANTGELFF.

J is TRBJ2-3 and V is TRBV12-3 or TRBV12-4, with D perhaps TRBD1 (5 bases). The CDR3 covers 14 residues. The ends were cut back, 3 bases at V and 3 bases at J, with 10 bases in the middle. The CDR3 region is CASSFDRQTDTQYF. The CDR3 region has the DNA TGTGCCAGCAGTTTCGACAGACAAACAGATACGCAGTATTTT.

This clonotype was detected a few times. The rearrangement uses TRBV24-1 and TRBJ2-1, with 11 bases that match TRBD2. Germline V gene sequence: CDR1 KGHDR, CDR2 SFDVKD. With 2 bases clipped from V and 3 bases from J, the junction kept 5 bases outside the gene matches. This CDR3 spans 17 amino acids. The CDR3 reads CATSDSGTSGIYNEQFF. CDR3 nucleotides: TGTGCCACCAGTGATTCCGGGACTAGCGGAATCTACAATGAGCAGTTCTTC.

A few counts support this clonotype. The J gene is TRBJ1-5, the V gene TRBV6-6, with TRBD1 matching over 7 bases. The junction had 3 bases not matched to a gene; V was cut back by 8 bases and J by 5 bases. The CDR3 extends over 12 amino acids. Germline V gene sequence: CDR1 MNHNY, CDR2 SVGAGI (reference sequence). The DNA for the CDR3 is TGTGCCAGCGAGGGGGCTGATCAGCCCCAGCATTTT. It is translated as CASEGADQPQHF.

This clonotype was observed a handful of times. CDR3 amino acids: CASSQGQGVYQPQHF. The CDR3 bases are TGCGCCAGCAGCCAAGGGCAGGGGGTTTATCAGCCCCAGCATTTT. J is TRBJ1-5 and V is TRBV4-1, with 7 bases that match TRBD1. In germline, CDR1 is MGHRA, CDR2 YSYEKL. CDR3 size: 15 residues. With V trimmed by 1 base and J by 5 bases, 5 bases remained unmatched.

J is TRBJ1-3 and V is TRBV29-1, with a tentative D call TRBD1 (6 bases). The CDR3 is made up of 16 amino acids. Germline assignment: CDR1 SQVTM and CDR2 ANQGSEA. V lost 5 bases and J lost 0, with 17 bases in between. The CDR3 DNA reads TGCAGCGTTCATAATGGGACACCTTACTCTGGAAACACCATATATTTT. Its protein product is CSVHNGTPYSGNTIYF. Supplemented by reference TRBV29-1 and TRBJ1-3, the full variable domain reads SAVISQKPSRDICQRGTSLTIQCQVDSQVTMMFWYRQQPGQSLTLIATANQGSEATYESGFVIDKFPISRPNLTFSTLTVSNMSPEDSSIYLCSVHNGTPYSGNTIYFGEGSWLTVV.

This clonotype was detected only a few times. V is TRBV6-1 and J is TRBJ2-1; 12 bases agree with TRBD2. V shed 6 bases and J 4 bases; nucleotides not matched to a gene: 7. The CDR3 spans 16 residues. Germline assignment: CDR1 MNHNS and CDR2 SASEGT. CDR3: CASSQTSGRGYNEQFF. The CDR3 coding sequence is TGTGCCAGCAGCCAGACTAGCGGGAGAGGATACAATGAGCAGTTCTTC.

This clonotype was seen a few times. This chain joins TRBV29-1 and TRBJ2-3; possibly TRBD1 for D (5 bases). The V gene's germline CDR1 is SQVTM and CDR2 ANQGSEA. V was clipped by 0 bases and J by 3 bases, with 16 bases between them. This CDR3 has 16 residues. The CDR3 coding sequence is TGCAGCGTTGAAGACTATTCGGGCAGGGATACAGATACGCAGTATTTT. It codes for CSVEDYSGRDTDTQYF.